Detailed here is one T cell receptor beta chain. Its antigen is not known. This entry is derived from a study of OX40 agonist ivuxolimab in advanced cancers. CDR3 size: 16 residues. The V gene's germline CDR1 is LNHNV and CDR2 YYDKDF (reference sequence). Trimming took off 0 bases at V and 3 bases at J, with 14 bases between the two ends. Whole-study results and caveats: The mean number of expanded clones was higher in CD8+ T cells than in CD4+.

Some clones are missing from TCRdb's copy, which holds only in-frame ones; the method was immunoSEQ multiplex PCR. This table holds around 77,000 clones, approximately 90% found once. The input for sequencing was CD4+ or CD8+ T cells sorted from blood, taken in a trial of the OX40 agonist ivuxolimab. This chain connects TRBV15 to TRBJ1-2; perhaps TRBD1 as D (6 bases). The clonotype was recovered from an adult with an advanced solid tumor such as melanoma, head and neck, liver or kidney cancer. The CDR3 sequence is CATSREHGGRYYGYTF. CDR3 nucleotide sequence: TGTGCCACCAGCAGAGAGCATGGGGGGCGTTACTATGGCTACACCTTC. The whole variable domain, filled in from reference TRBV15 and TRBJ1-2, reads DAMVIQNPRYQVTQFGKPVTLSCSQTLNHNVMYWYQQKSSQAPKLLFHYYDKDFNNEADTPDNFQSRRPNTSFCFLDIRSPGLGDTAMYLCATSREHGGRYYGYTFGSGTRLTVV.